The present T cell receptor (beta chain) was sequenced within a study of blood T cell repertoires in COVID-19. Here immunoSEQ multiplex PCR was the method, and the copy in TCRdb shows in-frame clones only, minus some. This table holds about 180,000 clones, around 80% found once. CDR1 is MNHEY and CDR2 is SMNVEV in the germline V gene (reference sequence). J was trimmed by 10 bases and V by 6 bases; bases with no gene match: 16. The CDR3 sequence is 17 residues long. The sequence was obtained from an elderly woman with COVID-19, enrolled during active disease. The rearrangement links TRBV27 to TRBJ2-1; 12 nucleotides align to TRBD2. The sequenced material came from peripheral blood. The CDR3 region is CASRGTGMTSGGPEQFF. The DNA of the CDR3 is TGTGCCAGCAGGGGGACAGGGATGACTAGCGGGGGTCCCGAGCAGTTCTTC.